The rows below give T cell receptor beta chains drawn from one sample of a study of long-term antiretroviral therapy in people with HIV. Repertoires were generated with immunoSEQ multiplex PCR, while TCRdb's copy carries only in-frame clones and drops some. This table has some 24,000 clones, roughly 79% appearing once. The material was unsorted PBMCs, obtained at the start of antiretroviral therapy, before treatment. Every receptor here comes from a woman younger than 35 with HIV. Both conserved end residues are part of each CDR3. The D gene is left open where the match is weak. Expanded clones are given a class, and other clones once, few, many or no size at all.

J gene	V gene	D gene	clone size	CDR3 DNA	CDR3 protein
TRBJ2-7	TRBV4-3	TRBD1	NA	TGCGCCAGCAGCCGGGACAGGAACTACGAGCAGTACTTC	CASSRDRNYEQYF
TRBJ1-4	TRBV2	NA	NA	TGTGCCAGCAGTGAACCTGAGGGGGGGAATGAAAAACTGTTTTTT	CASSEPEGGNEKLFF
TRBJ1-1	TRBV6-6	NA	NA	TGTGCCAGCAGTTACTCGGGGGAGACTGAAGCTTTCTTT	CASSYSGETEAFF
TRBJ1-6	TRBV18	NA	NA	TGTGCCAGCTCACCAGAGTATAATTCACCCCTCCACTTT	CASSPEYNSPLHF
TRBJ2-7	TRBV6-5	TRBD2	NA	TGTGCCAGCAGTTACTCCCAAGCGGGGGAGCAGTACTTC	CASSYSQAGEQYF
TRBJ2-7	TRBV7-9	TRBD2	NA	TGTGCCAGCAGCTCGACTAGCGGGTTCCACGAGCAGTACTTC	CASSSTSGFHEQYF
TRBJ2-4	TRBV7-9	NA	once	TGTGCCAGCAGCTGGCCCGGTCAGGGGCTTCAAGCCAAAAACATTCAGTACTTC	CASSWPGQGLQAKNIQYF
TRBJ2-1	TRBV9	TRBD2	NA	TGTGCCAGCAGCGTAGGTGGGATGGGGGGGGATGGGTATGAGCAGTTCTTC	CASSVGGMGGDGYEQFF
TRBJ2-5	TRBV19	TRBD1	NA	TGTGCCAGTAGTACGACAGGGGGCCGGGAGACCCAGTACTTC	CASSTTGGRETQYF
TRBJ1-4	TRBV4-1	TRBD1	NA	TGCGCCAGCAGCACACGGGACAGGGGCCCTGGCGGTGAAAAACTGTTTTTT	CASSTRDRGPGGEKLFF
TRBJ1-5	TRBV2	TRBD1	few	TGTGCCAGCAGGAAACAGGACAGGGATTTTCAGCCCCAGCATTTT	CASRKQDRDFQPQHF
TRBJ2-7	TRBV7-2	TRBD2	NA	TGTGCCAGCAGCTCCCGGACTAGCGGGAGTTACGAGCAGTACTTC	CASSSRTSGSYEQYF
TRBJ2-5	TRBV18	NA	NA	TGTGCCAGCTCACCACCGAATGAGGGCTGGACTCAAGAGACCCAGTACTTC	CASSPPNEGWTQETQYF
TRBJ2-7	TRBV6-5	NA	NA	TGTGCCAGCAGTTACTCACAGTCCTTCTACGAGCAGTACTTC	CASSYSQSFYEQYF
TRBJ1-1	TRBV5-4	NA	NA	TGTGCCAGCAGCTTGGACGGATACACTGAAGCTTTCTTT	CASSLDGYTEAFF
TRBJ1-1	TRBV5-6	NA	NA	TGTGCCAGCAGCCGGGACCCGAACACTGAAGCTTTCTTT	CASSRDPNTEAFF
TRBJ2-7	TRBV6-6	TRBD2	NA	TGTGCCAGCAGTTCCGAACTAGCGGCTTACTACGAGCAGTACTTC	CASSSELAAYYEQYF
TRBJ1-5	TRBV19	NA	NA	TGTGCCAGTAGTATTCTGACAGGAACGGATCAGCCCCAGCATTTT	CASSILTGTDQPQHF
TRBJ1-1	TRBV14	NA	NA	TGTGCCAGCAGCCTTATGGACACTGAAGCTTTCTTT	CASSLMDTEAFF
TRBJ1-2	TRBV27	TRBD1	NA	TGTGCCACATCTACTACCGGGGACAGCCTCTATGGCTACACCTTC	CATSTTGDSLYGYTF
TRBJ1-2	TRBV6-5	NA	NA	TGTGCCAGCAGGTACAGGGAGGGCTTTTATGGCTACACCTTC	CASRYREGFYGYTF
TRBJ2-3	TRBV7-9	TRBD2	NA	TGTGCCAGCAGCTCCCGACTAGCGCCAACAGATACGCAGTATTTT	CASSSRLAPTDTQYF
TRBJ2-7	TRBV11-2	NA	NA	TGTGCCAGCAGCCCATGGATCTCCTACGAGCAGTACTTC	CASSPWISYEQYF
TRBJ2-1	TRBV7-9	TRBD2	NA	TGTGCCAGCAGTCCTCTAGCGGGGGGATACAATGAGCAGTTCTTC	CASSPLAGGYNEQFF
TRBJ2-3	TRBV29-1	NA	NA	TGCAGCGCCCCAGGGCCAGATACGCAGTATTTT	CSAPGPDTQYF
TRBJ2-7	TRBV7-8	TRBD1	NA	TGTGCCAGCAGCATCCGGGACAGGGGGGACTACGAGCAGTACTTC	CASSIRDRGDYEQYF
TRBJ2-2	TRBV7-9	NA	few	TGTGCCAGCAGCTCGATCGGGGAGCTGTTTTTT	CASSSIGELFF
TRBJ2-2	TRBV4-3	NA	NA	TGCGCCAGCAGCCAAGTAGTCCTAGCGAACACCGGGGAGCTGTTTTTT	CASSQVVLANTGELFF
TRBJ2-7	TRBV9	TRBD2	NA	TGTGCCAGCAGCCCATGGACTAGCGGGGGGTCTGAGTCCTACGAGCAGTACTTC	CASSPWTSGGSESYEQYF
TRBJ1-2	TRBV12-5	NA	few	TGTGCTAGTGGTTCCACAGAGTCTGATGTCTACACCTTC	CASGSTESDVYTF
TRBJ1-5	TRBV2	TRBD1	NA	TGTGCCAGCAGTGATGACAGGGGCGAGCAGCCCCAGCATTTT	CASSDDRGEQPQHF
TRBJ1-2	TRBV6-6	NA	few	TGTGCCAGCAACGACAGACCGAAGCAATATGGCTACACCTTC	CASNDRPKQYGYTF
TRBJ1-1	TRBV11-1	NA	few	TGTGCCAGCAGCTTAATGAGCTTGAACACTGAAGCTTTCTTT	CASSLMSLNTEAFF
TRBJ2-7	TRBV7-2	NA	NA	TGTGCCAGCAGCTCCTACTCCAATCCCAGCACCGAGCAGTACTTC	CASSSYSNPSTEQYF
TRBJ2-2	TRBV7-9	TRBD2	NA	TGTGCCAGCAGCGCCTCGTGGGGGACTAGCGGTAGCACCGGGGAGCTGTTTTTT	CASSASWGTSGSTGELFF
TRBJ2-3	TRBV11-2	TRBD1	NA	TGTGCCAGCAGCTTACGGGGAAAACAGGGGGCAGGGACAGATACGCAGTATTTT	CASSLRGKQGAGTDTQYF
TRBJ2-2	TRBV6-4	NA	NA	TGTGCCAGCAGTGACTTAGAAAACACCGGGGAGCTGTTTTTT	CASSDLENTGELFF
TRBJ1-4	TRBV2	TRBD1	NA	TGTGCCAGCAGTGGGGACAGGGGAGGAGAAACTAATGAAAAACTGTTTTTT	CASSGDRGGETNEKLFF
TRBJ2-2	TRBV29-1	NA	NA	TGCAGCGTACGGACCGGGGAGCTGTTTTTT	CSVRTGELFF
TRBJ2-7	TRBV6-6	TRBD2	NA	TGTGCCAGTTCGCTAGCGGGGCGATCCTACGAGCAGTACTTC	CASSLAGRSYEQYF
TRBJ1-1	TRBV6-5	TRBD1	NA	TGTGCCAGCAGTTTTGACAGGGCGGGGGAAGCTTTCTTT	CASSFDRAGEAFF
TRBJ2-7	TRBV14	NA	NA	TGTGCCAGCAGCCCCCCCGGGGGCGAGCAGTACTTC	CASSPPGGEQYF
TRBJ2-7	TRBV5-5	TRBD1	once	TGTGCCAGCAGCTTGGAGGCAGGGGGCTACGAGCAGTACTTC	CASSLEAGGYEQYF
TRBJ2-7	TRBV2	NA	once	TGTGCCAGCAGCCCCTGGTCCTACGAGCAGTACTTC	CASSPWSYEQYF
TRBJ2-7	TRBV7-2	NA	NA	TGTGCCAGCAGCTTAGTTCACTTGGGAGGGGGGGGCTACGAGCAGTACTTC	CASSLVHLGGGGYEQYF
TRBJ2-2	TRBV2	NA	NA	TGTGCCAGCAGTGTGCAGTTTAACGGGGAGCTGTTTTTT	CASSVQFNGELFF
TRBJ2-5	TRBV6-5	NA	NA	TGTGCCAGCAGGGATCCTTCCAGAGGGGAGACCCAGTACTTC	CASRDPSRGETQYF
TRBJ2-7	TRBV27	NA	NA	TGTGCCAGTGGGGATTCCTACGAGCAGTACTTC	CASGDSYEQYF
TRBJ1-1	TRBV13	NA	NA	TGTGCCAGCACTTCCGGGCGGGGCATGAACACTGAAGCTTTCTTT	CASTSGRGMNTEAFF
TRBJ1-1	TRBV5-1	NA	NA	TGCGCCAGCAGCCTCACAGGGATGGGCTCCTACACTGAAGCTTTCTTT	CASSLTGMGSYTEAFF
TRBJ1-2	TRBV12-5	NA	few	TGTGCTAGTGGTTTGGGTCCTAGGGGAATCAACTTC	CASGLGPRGINF
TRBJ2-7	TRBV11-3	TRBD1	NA	TGTGCCAGCAGTTCCGGGACAGGGGTCGAGCAGTACTTC	CASSSGTGVEQYF
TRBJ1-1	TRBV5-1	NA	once	TGCGCCAGCAGCCTCAGAGAGGGGATGATGGACACTGAAGCTTTCTTT	CASSLREGMMDTEAFF
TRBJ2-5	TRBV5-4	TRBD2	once	TGTGCCAGCAGCCCGGCCCGACTAGCGGGGAAAGAGACCCAGTACTTC	CASSPARLAGKETQYF